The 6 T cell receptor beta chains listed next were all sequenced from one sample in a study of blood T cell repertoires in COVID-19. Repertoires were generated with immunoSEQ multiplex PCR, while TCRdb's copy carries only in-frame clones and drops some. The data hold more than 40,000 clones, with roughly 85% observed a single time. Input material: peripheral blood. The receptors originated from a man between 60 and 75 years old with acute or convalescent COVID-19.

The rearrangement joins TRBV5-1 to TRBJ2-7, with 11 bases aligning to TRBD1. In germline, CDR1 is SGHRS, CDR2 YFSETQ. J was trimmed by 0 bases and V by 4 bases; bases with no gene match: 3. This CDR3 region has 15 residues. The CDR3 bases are TGCGCCAGCAGCCCCGGGACAGGGGGCTCCTACGAGCAGTACTTC. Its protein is CASSPGTGGSYEQYF.

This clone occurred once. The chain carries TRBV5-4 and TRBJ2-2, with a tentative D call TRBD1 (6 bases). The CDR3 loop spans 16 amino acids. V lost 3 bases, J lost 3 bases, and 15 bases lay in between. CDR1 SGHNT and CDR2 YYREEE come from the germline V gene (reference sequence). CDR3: CASSSPGATYTGELFF. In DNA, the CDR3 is TGTGCCAGCAGCTCTCCAGGGGCCACCTACACCGGGGAGCTGTTTTTT.

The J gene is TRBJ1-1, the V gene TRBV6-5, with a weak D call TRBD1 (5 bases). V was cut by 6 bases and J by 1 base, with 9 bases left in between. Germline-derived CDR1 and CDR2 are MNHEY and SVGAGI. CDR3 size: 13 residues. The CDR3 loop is CASRDTANTEAFF. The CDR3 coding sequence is TGTGCCAGCAGGGACACGGCGAACACTGAAGCTTTCTTT.

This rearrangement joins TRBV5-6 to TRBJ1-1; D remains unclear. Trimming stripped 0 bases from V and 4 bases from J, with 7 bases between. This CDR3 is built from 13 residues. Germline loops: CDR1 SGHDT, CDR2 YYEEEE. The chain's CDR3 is CASSLGPGTEAFF. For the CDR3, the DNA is TGTGCCAGCAGCTTGGGGCCAGGCACTGAAGCTTTCTTT. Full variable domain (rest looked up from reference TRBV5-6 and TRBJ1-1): DAGVTQSPTHLIKTRGQQVTLRCSPKSGHDTVSWYQQALGQGPQFIFQYYEEEERQRGNFPDRFSGHQFPNYSSELNVNALLLGDSALYLCASSLGPGTEAFFGQGTRLTVV.

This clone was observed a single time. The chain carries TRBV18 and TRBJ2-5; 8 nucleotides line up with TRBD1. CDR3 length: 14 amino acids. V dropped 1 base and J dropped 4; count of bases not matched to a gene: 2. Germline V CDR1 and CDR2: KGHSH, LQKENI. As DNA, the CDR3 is TGTGCCAGCTCACCACAACAGGGGGGAGAGACCCAGTACTTC. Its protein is CASSPQQGGETQYF.

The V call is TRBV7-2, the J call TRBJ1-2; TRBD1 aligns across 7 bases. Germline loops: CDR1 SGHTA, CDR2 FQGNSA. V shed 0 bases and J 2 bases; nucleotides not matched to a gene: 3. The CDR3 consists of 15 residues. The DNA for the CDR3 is TGTGCCAGCAGCTTAGCCGCAGGGGGAAACTATGGCTACACCTTC. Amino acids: CASSLAAGGNYGYTF. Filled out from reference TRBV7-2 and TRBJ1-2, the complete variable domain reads GAGVSQSPSNKVTEKGKDVELRCDPISGHTALYWYRQSLGQGLEFLIYFQGNSAPDKSGLPSDRFSAERTGGSVSTLTIQRTQQEDSAVYLCASSLAAGGNYGYTFGSGTRLTVV.